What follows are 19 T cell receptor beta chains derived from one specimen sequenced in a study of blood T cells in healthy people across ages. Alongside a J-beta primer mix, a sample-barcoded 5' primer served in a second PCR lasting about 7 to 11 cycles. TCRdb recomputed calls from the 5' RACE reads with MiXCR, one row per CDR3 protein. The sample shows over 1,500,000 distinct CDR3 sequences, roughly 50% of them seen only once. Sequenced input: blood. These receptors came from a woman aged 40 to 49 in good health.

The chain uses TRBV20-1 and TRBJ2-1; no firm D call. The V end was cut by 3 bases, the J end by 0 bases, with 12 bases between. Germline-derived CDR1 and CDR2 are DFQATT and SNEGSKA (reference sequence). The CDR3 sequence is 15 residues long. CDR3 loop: CSARGWMGSYNEQFF. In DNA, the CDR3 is TGCAGTGCTAGGGGCTGGATGGGCTCCTACAATGAGCAGTTCTTC.

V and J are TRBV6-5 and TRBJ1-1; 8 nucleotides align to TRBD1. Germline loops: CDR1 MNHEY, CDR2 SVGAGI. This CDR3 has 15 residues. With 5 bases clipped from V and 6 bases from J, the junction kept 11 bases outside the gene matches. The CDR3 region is CASSDRTGRVAEAFF. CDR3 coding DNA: TGTGCCAGCAGTGACAGGACAGGGAGGGTGGCTGAAGCTTTCTTT.

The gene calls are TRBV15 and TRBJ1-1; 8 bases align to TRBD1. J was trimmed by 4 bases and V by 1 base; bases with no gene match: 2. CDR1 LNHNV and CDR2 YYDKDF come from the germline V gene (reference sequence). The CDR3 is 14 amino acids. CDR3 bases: TGTGCCACCAGCAGAGGGACAGGGCCCACTGAAGCTTTCTTT. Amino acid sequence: CATSRGTGPTEAFF.

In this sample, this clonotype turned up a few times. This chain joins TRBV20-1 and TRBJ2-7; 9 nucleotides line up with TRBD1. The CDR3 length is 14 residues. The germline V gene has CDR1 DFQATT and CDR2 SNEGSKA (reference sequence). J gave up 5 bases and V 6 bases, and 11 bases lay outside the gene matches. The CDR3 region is CSAQRTGVNNEQYF. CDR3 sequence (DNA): TGCAGTGCCCAGAGGACAGGGGTTAATAACGAGCAGTACTTC.

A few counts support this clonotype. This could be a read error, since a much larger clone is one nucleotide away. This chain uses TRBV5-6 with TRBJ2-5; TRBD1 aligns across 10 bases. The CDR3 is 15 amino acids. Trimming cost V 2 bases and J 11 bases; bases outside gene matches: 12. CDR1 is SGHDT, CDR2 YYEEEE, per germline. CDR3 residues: CASSLPGGQGNEQYF. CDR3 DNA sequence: TGTGCCAGCAGCTTACCCGGGGGACAGGGGAATGAGCAGTACTTC.

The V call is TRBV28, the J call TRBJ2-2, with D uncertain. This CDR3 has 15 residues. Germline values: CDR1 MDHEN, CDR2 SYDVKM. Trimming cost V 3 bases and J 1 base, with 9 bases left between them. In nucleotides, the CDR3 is TGTGCCAGCAGTTTTGGGAAACTGAACACCGGGGAGCTGTTTTTT. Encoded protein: CASSFGKLNTGELFF.

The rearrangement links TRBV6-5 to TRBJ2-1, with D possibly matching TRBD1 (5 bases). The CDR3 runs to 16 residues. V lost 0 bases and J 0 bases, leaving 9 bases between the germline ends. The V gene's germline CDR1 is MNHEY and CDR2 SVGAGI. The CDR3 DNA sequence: TGTGCCAGCAGTTACTCCCAGGGCAACTCCTACAATGAGCAGTTCTTC. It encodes CASSYSQGNSYNEQFF.

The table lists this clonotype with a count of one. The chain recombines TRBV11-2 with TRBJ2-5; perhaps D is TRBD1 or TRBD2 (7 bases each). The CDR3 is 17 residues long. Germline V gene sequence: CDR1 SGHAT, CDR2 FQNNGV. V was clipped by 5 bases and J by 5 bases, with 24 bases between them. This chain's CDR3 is CASSLRQGGIRGETQYF. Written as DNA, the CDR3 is TGTGCCAGCAGCCTAAGACAGGGAGGGATAAGGGGTGAGACCCAGTACTTC.

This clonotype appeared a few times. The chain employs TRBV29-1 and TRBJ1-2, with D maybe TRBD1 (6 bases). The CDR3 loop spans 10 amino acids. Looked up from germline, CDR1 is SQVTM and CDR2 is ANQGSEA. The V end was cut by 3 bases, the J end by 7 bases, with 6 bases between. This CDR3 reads CSVDRGGYTF. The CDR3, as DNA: TGCAGCGTTGACAGGGGTGGCTACACCTTC.

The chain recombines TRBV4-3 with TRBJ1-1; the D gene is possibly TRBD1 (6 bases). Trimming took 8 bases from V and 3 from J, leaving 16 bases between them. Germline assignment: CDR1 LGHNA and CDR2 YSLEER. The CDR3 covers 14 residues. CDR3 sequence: CASRRGEGDTEAFF. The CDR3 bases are TGCGCCAGCCGGAGGGGCGAGGGGGACACTGAAGCTTTCTTT.

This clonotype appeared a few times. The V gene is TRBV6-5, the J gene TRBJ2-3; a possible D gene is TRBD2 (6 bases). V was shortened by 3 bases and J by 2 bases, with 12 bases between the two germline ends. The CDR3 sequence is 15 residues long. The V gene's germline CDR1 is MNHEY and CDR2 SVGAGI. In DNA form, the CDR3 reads TGTGCCAGCAGTTATACTAGCAGTACCACAGATACGCAGTATTTT. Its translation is CASSYTSSTTDTQYF.

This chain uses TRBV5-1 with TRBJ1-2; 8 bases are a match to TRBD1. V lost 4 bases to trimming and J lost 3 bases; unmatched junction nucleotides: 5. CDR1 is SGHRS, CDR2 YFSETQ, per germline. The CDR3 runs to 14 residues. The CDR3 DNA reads TGCGCCAGCAGCCTTTCGGACAGGGACTATGGCTACACCTTC. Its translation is CASSLSDRDYGYTF.

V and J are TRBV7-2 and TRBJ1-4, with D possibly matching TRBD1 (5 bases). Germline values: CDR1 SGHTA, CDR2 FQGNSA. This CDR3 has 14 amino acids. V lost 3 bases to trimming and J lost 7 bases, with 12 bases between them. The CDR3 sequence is CASSFQGGPEKLFF. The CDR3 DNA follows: TGTGCCAGCAGCTTCCAGGGAGGTCCTGAAAAACTGTTTTTT.

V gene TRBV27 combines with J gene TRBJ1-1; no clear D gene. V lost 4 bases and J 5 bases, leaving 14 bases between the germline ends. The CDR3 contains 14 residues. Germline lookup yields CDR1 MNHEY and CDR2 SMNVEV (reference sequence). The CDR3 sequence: CASSSSRRGTEAFF. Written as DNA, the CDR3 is TGTGCCAGCAGTTCCAGCAGAAGAGGAACTGAAGCTTTCTTT.

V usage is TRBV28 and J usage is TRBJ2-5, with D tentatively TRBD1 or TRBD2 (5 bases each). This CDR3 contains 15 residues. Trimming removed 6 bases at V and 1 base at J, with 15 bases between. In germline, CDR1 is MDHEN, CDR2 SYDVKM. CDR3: CASRLNRDVQETQYF. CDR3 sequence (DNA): TGTGCCAGCAGGTTGAACCGGGACGTCCAAGAGACCCAGTACTTC.

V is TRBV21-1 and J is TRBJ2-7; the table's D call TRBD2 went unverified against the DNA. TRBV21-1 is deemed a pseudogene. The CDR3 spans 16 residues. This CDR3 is CASSTFGLVRSYEQYF. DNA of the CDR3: TGTGCCAGCAGCACTTTCGGGCTAGTCCGCTCCTACGAGCAGTACTTC.

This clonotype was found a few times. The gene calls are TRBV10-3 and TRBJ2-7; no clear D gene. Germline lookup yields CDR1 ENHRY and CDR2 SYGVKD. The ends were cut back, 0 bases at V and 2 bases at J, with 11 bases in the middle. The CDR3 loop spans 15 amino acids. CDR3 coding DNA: TGTGCCATCAGTGAGTCGATGGCCGGTACCTACGAGCAGTACTTC. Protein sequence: CAISESMAGTYEQYF.

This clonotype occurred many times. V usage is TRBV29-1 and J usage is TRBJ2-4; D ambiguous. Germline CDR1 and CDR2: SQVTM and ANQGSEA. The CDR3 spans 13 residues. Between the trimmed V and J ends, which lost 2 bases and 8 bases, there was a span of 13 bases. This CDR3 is CSVEHAFGDIQYF. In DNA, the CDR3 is TGCAGCGTTGAACACGCCTTTGGGGACATTCAGTACTTC.

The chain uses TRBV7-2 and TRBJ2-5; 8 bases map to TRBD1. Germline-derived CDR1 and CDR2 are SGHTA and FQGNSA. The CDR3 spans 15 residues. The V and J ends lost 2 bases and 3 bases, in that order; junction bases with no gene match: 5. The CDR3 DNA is TGTGCCAGCAGCTTACTTAGACAGGGGAAAGAGACCCAGTACTTC. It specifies CASSLLRQGKETQYF.